This T cell receptor (beta chain) comes out of a study of shared clonotypes between healthy human individuals. General study points: As a rule, naive subsets had a larger estimated richness than memory subsets. Donor clonotype sharing was expected to depend on sequencing depth. It was the non-shared clonotypes that had lower generation probabilities than clonotypes shared by all four donors.

Note on this clone: Its specificity is unknown.

For every subset, genomic DNA was evenly distributed across several immunoSEQ plates. The table came from immunoSEQ multiplex PCR; TCRdb's copy has only in-frame clones and leaves some out. Here the sample spans roughly 2,300,000 clones, 85% to 95% being singletons. V shed 4 bases and J 1 base; nucleotides not matched to a gene: 3. CDR3 length: 15 residues. Per the germline V gene, CDR1 is KGHSH and CDR2 is LQKENI. Sequencing input: naive CD4+ T cells from PBMCs. Regarding subset: CD45RA+ positively selected. The J gene is TRBJ2-5, the V gene TRBV18; 10 bases are a match to TRBD2. The receptor comes from a man younger than 30 in good health. Some clones in this sample may be carry-over from other donors' samples. CDR3 nucleotide sequence: TGTGCCAGCTCACTAGCGGGAGGTATCCAAGAGACCCAGTACTTC. Amino acid sequence: CASSLAGGIQETQYF.